This T cell receptor beta chain was captured in a study of spatial heterogeneity in lung cancer. About the research overall: Samples came from around 70 TRACERx patients with untreated early-stage lung cancer. Unique TCR and UMI combinations averaged more than ten appearances each in raw reads. Findings and caveats of the study: TCRs found ubiquitously expanded in tumor appeared in blood more at resection than at follow-up.

This clonotype was counted a few times. Its antigen is not known. Germline values: CDR1 SGHRS, CDR2 YFSETQ. The CDR3 contains 14 residues. V was pared by 4 bases and J by 5 bases, with 6 bases of the junction left unmatched. Sample time point: blood at routine non-recurrence follow-up after resection. Unsorted samples of tumor, nontumor lung or frozen PBMC had their whole RNA sequenced. TCRdb re-called the 5' RACE reads with MiXCR, one entry per CDR3 protein. This table holds 85,000 to 100,000 distinct CDR3 sequences, roughly 19% found once. This sequence joins TRBV5-1 and TRBJ1-5, with 7 bases aligning to TRBD1. This TCR derives from a male donor with early-stage non-small cell lung cancer. The sequencing here drew on PBMCs, taken at follow-up. This CDR3 reads CASSTGTADQPQHF. The CDR3 DNA reads as TGCGCCAGCAGCACCGGGACAGCTGATCAGCCCCAGCATTTT.